This T cell receptor (beta chain) was observed in a study of T cells after yellow fever vaccination. They built TCR cDNA with 5'RACE template switching, a step that put in a universal primer site and UMIs. TCRdb re-called the 5' RACE reads through MiXCR, storing one row per CDR3 protein. In the table there are 27,000 or so distinct CDR3 sequences, approximately 4.8% of which are singletons. Trimming took 5 bases from V and 5 from J; bases not matched to a gene: 11. Germline V gives CDR1 SNHLY, CDR2 FYNNEI. This CDR3 contains 16 residues. Findings and limits, study-wide: Highly abundant clonotypes carried over from the bulk population could end up in FACS-sorted repertoires as contaminants.

The receptor's source is a young man who received the YFV17D yellow fever vaccine. This chain links TRBV2 with TRBJ2-3, with 9 bases identical to TRBD2. The specimen was PBMCs, either bulk or a sorted T-cell subset (CD4+, CD8+, memory, or dextramer-sorted; not recorded which), collected on the day of the yellow fever booster vaccination. The CDR3 DNA follows: TGTGCCAGCAGTAGCCCGGGGCGGGGGGGAAGAGATACGCAGTATTTT. It codes for CASSSPGRGGRDTQYF.